Listed below are T cell receptor beta chains from one sample, sequenced in a study of cytomegalovirus exposure and HLA in healthy donors. Clones were sequenced by immunoSEQ multiplex PCR, and TCRdb holds only the in-frame ones, with some missing. The table shows about 360,000 clones, with roughly 90% occurring only once. The sequenced sample was PBMCs. These receptors all come from a woman aged 18-35 years in good health and CMV-seronegative. Each CDR3 is given with its conserved first and last residue. The order of the fields is J gene, D gene, clone size, V gene, CDR3 length, CDR3 DNA, CDR3 protein. A D gene is named only where the DNA matches it firmly. Clone sizes are given selectively: once, few, many, or a class where the clone is expanded.

>TRBJ2-2|.|.|TRBV11-2|13
TGTGCCAGCAGCCCTCGGACAGTCGGGGAGCTGTTTTTT
CASSPRTVGELFF
>TRBJ2-2|TRBD2|.|TRBV10-3|16
TGTGCCATCAGTGCCCGCGGGCGGGAGGGCGTCGGGGAGCTGTTTTTT
CAISARGREGVGELFF
>TRBJ2-3|.|.|TRBV19|14
TGTGCCAGTAGTATCGGCAGGGGCACAGATACGCAGTATTTT
CASSIGRGTDTQYF
>TRBJ1-2|.|.|TRBV7-2|13
TGTGCCAGCAGTTTCCGACAGAACTATGGCTACACCTTC
CASSFRQNYGYTF
>TRBJ2-7|.|once|TRBV5-1|15
TGCGCCAGCAGACCCGGGACACCGTACTCCTACGAGCAGTACTTC
CASRPGTPYSYEQYF
>TRBJ2-3|TRBD2|.|TRBV5-1|16
TGCGCCAGCAGCCCCCGACCGGGGGGGCAAACAGATACGCAGTATTTT
CASSPRPGGQTDTQYF
>TRBJ1-4|TRBD1|.|TRBV11-2|15
TGTGCCAGCAGGAACTCAGGACAGGGGCGAGAAAAACTGTTTTTT
CASRNSGQGREKLFF
>TRBJ1-2|TRBD1|.|TRBV2|15
TGTGCCAGCAGTGTGGGACAGGGGGCAGGATATGGCTACACCTTC
CASSVGQGAGYGYTF
>TRBJ2-3|TRBD2|.|TRBV29-1|16
TGCAGCGTTGAAGATGGACTAGCGGATAGCACAGATACGCAGTATTTT
CSVEDGLADSTDTQYF
>TRBJ1-2|.|.|TRBV28|14
TGTGCCAGCAGCCCTCCGGGCGGGGGGCATGGCTACACCTTC
CASSPPGGGHGYTF
>TRBJ2-5|.|.|TRBV9|13
TGTGCCAGCAGCGTAAGCCCCACGGGGACCCAGTACTTC
CASSVSPTGTQYF
>TRBJ2-7|TRBD1|.|TRBV7-9|17
TGTGCCAGCAGCACGCTAGGGACAGGGGGAATCGACTACGAGCAGTACTTC
CASSTLGTGGIDYEQYF
>TRBJ2-1|.|.|TRBV5-4|15
TGTGCCAGCAGCTTAAGGCTCTCGGGGTCCAATGAGCAGTTCTTC
CASSLRLSGSNEQFF
>TRBJ1-1|.|.|TRBV29-1|12
TGCAGCGTTGAAGATTGGGGGGCTGAAGCTTTCTTT
CSVEDWGAEAFF
>TRBJ2-7|TRBD1|.|TRBV6-1|12
TGTGCCACTGCGACAGGGGACTACGAGCAGTACTTC
CATATGDYEQYF
>TRBJ2-7|TRBD2|.|TRBV19|15
TGTGCCAGTAGTGACGACGGGGGAGGGCCGAACGAGCAGTACTTC
CASSDDGGGPNEQYF
>TRBJ2-3|.|.|TRBV2|13
TGTGCCAGCAGTGGCCCTAGATCAGATACGCAGTATTTT
CASSGPRSDTQYF
>TRBJ1-1|.|.|TRBV7-3|15
TGTGCCAGCAGCTTAACGGGGGGAAAGAACACTGAAGCTTTCTTT
CASSLTGGKNTEAFF
>TRBJ2-1|.|.|TRBV7-6|15
TGTGCCAGCAGCGATTCCCTCTATGGAGACAATGAGCAGTTCTTC
CASSDSLYGDNEQFF
>TRBJ2-7|.|.|TRBV9|11
TGTGCCAGCAGCGGGGGGGACGAGCAGTACTTC
CASSGGDEQYF